The entry below gives a single TCR beta chain sequence along with its context. The specificity of this receptor is unknown. Within one base of it there is no much larger clone, and no base qualities were kept. This entry belongs to a study of CD4 T cells in relation to SARS-CoV-2 and coronaviruses (dated by TCRdb to 2020 to 2023). In terms of the full investigation: In the ViraFEST assay, PBMCs were grown with antigen for nine to eleven days, and TCR beta CDR3s were then sequenced to identify antigen-specific clonal expansions. At the level of individual TCR clonotypes, the study measured memory CD4+ T cell crossreactivity between SARS-CoV-2 spike protein and common cold coronavirus spike proteins. The full convalescent cohort of more than nine patients had a median age of about 40 years, ranging from about 21 to 75 years. A different, Illumina-based TCR-beta assay was used to sequence expansion assays from other donors in the study. The Adaptive Biotechnologies TCR-sequencing kit was used to sequence samples from three pre-COVID donors and the naive versus memory experiments, whereas other data were Illumina-based. Shared crossreactive spike epitopes were mapped to their HLA restriction using patient-derived lymphoblastoid cell lines. Of the approximately 12 convalescent patients, 8 were male and 4 were female, and two of the subjects were Hispanic. Paper-wide results and their limitations: Because no donor provided both pre-pandemic and post-infection samples, tracing the source of pre-existing responses was limited. Compared with monoreactive clones, crossreactive clones had significantly weaker SARS-CoV-2-driven expansion, a result consistent with antigenic imprinting. Crossreactivity analysis centred on spike protein, so crossreactivity against other viral proteins was not assessed. The study was limited by small numbers of patients and tested TCRs. Approximately 60% of donors had memory CD4+ clonotypes that crossrecognized SARS-CoV-2 and at least one common cold coronavirus spike. Sequencing of naive versus memory cells indicated that the assay detects memory recall responses, not primary responses primed during culture.

To separate naive from memory CD4+ T cells, cryopreserved PBMCs first underwent CD4 enrichment and then EasySep naive CD4+ T cell enrichment. Sorted naive or memory CD4+ T cells (approximately 10^5) were cultured 1:1 with T cell-depleted PBMCs and CEF peptides for 10 days. Each peptide culture condition was generally run in triplicate replicate wells. Ficoll-Paque PLUS gradient centrifugation was used to isolate PBMCs from either whole blood or leukapheresis product. PBMCs were either cryopreserved at -140°C or used fresh in the expansion assay. The QIAamp Micro DNA Kit was used to extract genomic DNA from the CD4+ T cells. CEF-cultured naive and memory CD4+ T cell DNA received survey-level immunoSEQ TCR-beta sequencing. The source study handled its data this way. During preprocessing, nonproductive sequences were removed, as were CDR3s that did not start with C, did not end with F or W, or were shorter than 7 amino acids. Antigen-specific clonotypes were called with the MANAFEST web app, based on expansion relative to reference and other culture wells. To be counted as positive, a clone had to show significant expansion compared with the reference culture, at an FDR below 0.05, in 2 of 3 replicate wells. For a clone to be considered positive, significant expansion relative to all other tandem wells and an odds ratio above 5 were also required. Cultured and uncultured naive and memory CD4+ repertoires were searched for previously identified spike- and CEF-reactive CDR3s. After three terminal residues were trimmed from each end, CDR3 homology was quantified as pairwise Levenshtein distance using the stringdist R package. TCRdb limited this immuneACCESS table to in-frame rearrangements with V and J called. A share of clones is missing; checked studies link under half to unresolved V genes, and the rest is unexplained. Clone size and the V and J calls come from that table; the DNA yielded D and trimming. This sample comprises tens of thousands of clones, nearly 85% of them detected only once. Of the sample, roughly 1.2% is held by the ten largest clones.

Per the germline V gene (reference sequence), MNHEY is the CDR1 and SMNVEV is the CDR2. The cysteine opens and the phenylalanine closes a CDR3 of 12 amino acids. Only CDR3 DNA remains: 36 bases, in frame from the first base. V and J are truncated by 10 bases and 6 bases respectively, leaving an intervening sequence of 12 bases. The V gene is TRBV27 and the J gene is TRBJ2-2; matching of 6 bases hints at TRBD2 as the D gene. The specimen was naive CD4+ T cells from PBMCs, cultured in vitro. The sample's cell subset or site label, in plain terms: naive CD4+ T cells isolated by negative enrichment. This clonotype was obtained from an adult with COVID-19. The CDR3 reads as follows: CATGPGAGELFF. The DNA sequence reads TGTGCCACGGGACCGGGGGCCGGGGAGCTGTTTTTT.